Each of the 22 T cell receptor beta chains below was sequenced from the same sample in a study of blood T cell repertoires in COVID-19. Using immunoSEQ multiplex PCR, the repertoire was profiled, and TCRdb retains in-frame clones only, with some absent. The table lists 80,000 to 95,000 clones, more than 75% of them singletons. Sample: peripheral blood. All receptors derive from a woman aged 80 or over with active or convalescent COVID-19.

This rearrangement joins TRBV5-1 to TRBJ1-2; 7 bases line up with TRBD1. The ends lost 4 bases at V and 7 bases at J; junction bases unmatched: 13. Germline V gene data show CDR1 as SGHRS and CDR2 as YFSETQ. CDR3 length: 15 amino acids. This chain's CDR3 is CASSTPGQAGGGYTF. In DNA, the CDR3 is TGCGCCAGCAGCACCCCCGGACAGGCCGGTGGTGGCTACACCTTC.

V gene TRBV4-1 combines with J gene TRBJ1-6; D perhaps matches TRBD1 (5 bases). This CDR3 is 16 amino acids long. Germline values: CDR1 MGHRA, CDR2 YSYEKL. With 4 bases removed from V and 2 bases from J, the gap between germline ends came to 12 bases. CDR3 protein: CASSRRVVAYNSPLHF. The CDR3 DNA sequence: TGCGCCAGCAGCCGCAGGGTAGTTGCCTATAATTCACCCCTCCACTTT.

This chain connects TRBV9 to TRBJ1-1; 8 bases match TRBD1. The CDR3 consists of 15 residues. V trimming: 0 bases; J trimming: 5 bases; junction bases outside the gene matches: 6. From germline, CDR1 is SGDLS and CDR2 YYNGEE. The CDR3 DNA is TGTGCCAGCAGCGTAGACCCAGGGGGCAGGACTGAAGCTTTCTTT. Amino acid sequence: CASSVDPGGRTEAFF. The entire variable domain, with the rest obtained from reference TRBV9 and TRBJ1-1, is as follows: DSGVTQTPKHLITATGQRVTLRCSPRSGDLSVYWYQQSLDQGLQFLIQYYNGEERAKGNILERFSAQQFPDLHSELNLSSLELGDSALYFCASSVDPGGRTEAFFGQGTRLTVV.

The chain uses TRBV19 and TRBJ2-3; 7 bases agree with TRBD1. The J segment lost 2 bases and the V segment lost 8 bases, leaving 4 bases of the junction unmatched. Germline V gene data show CDR1 as LNHDA and CDR2 as SQIVND (reference sequence). The CDR3 is 13 residues long. This chain's CDR3 is CASEGGITDTQYF. Written as DNA, the CDR3 is TGTGCCAGTGAAGGGGGCATCACAGATACGCAGTATTTT.

This clone was counted many times. V usage is TRBV5-6 and J usage is TRBJ1-2; D remains unclear. The length of the CDR3 is 12 residues. V shed 1 base and J shed 8 bases, with 9 bases lying between them. Germline V gene sequence: CDR1 SGHDT, CDR2 YYEEEE. The CDR3, as DNA: TGTGCCAGCAGCTTGACACAGCTGGGCTACACCTTC. Translating gives CASSLTQLGYTF.

The sample holds one count of this clone. The V call is TRBV10-3, the J call TRBJ1-5, with D maybe TRBD1 (5 bases). The CDR3 loop spans 14 amino acids. Germline CDR1 reads ENHRY; CDR2 reads SYGVKD. V was cut by 0 bases and J by 7 bases, with 10 bases left in between. The CDR3 bases are TGTGCCATCAGTGAGTCGACTCAGGGCCAGCCCCAGCATTTT. Encoded protein: CAISESTQGQPQHF.

The rearrangement joins TRBV7-2 to TRBJ2-1; 14 positions agree with TRBD2. CDR3 length: 17 amino acids. Germline V lookup: CDR1 SGHTA, CDR2 FQGNSA. Trimming removed 5 bases from V and 6 bases from J; junction bases left unmatched: 9. The CDR3 nucleotides are TGTGCCAGCAGCCCCAGGACTAGCGGGGGGTGGATCAATGAGCAGTTCTTC. Protein: CASSPRTSGGWINEQFF.

The chain recombines TRBV11-2 with TRBJ1-4; 9 bases are shared with TRBD1. The CDR3 spans 17 residues. Looked up from germline, CDR1 is SGHAT and CDR2 is FQNNGV. J lost 4 bases, V lost 3 bases, and 9 bases had no gene match. CDR3 nucleotide sequence: TGTGCCAGCAGCTTCTTGGGACAGGGCGCCATTAATGAAAAACTGTTTTTT. It yields the protein CASSFLGQGAINEKLFF.

This clone was counted once. V is TRBV9 and J is TRBJ2-2, with 10 bases lining up with TRBD2. This CDR3 spans 15 amino acids. Unmatched junction bases numbered 1, after V lost 1 base and J lost 4 bases. Germline V gene data show CDR1 as SGDLS and CDR2 as YYNGEE. This CDR3 is CASSVTSGVTGELFF. The CDR3 coding sequence is TGTGCCAGCAGCGTAACTAGCGGGGTCACCGGGGAGCTGTTTTTT.

J is TRBJ2-1 and V is TRBV4-3; 7 nucleotides align to TRBD2. CDR1 LGHNA and CDR2 YSLEER come from the germline V gene. After removal of 0 bases from V and 1 base from J, the junction contained 3 bases not matched to a gene. This CDR3 comprises 16 residues. The CDR3, as DNA: TGCGCCAGCAGCCAAGAGACGGGGGGATCCTACAATGAGCAGTTCTTC. It codes for CASSQETGGSYNEQFF.

The CDR3 nucleotides read TGTGCCAGCAGCTTGCGTCCAGGGGGCCACGAGCAGTACTTC. This gives the protein CASSLRPGGHEQYF. The chain employs TRBV5-4 and TRBJ2-7, with TRBD1 matching 8 bases. V trimming: 1 base; J trimming: 5 bases; junction bases outside the gene matches: 5. Germline CDR1 reads SGHNT; CDR2 reads YYREEE (reference sequence). This CDR3 spans 14 amino acids. Combining the CDR3 with reference TRBV5-4 and TRBJ2-7 gives the whole variable domain ETGVTQSPTHLIKTRGQQVTLRCSSQSGHNTVSWYQQALGQGPQFIFQYYREEENGRGNFPPRFSGLQFPNYSSELNVNALELDDSALYLCASSLRPGGHEQYFGPGTRLTVT.

The J gene is TRBJ2-3, the V gene TRBV19, with 8 bases identical to TRBD2. V lost 4 bases, J lost 6 bases, and 3 bases stayed unmatched. Germline V gives CDR1 LNHDA, CDR2 SQIVND (reference sequence). The CDR3 contains 13 residues. CDR3 coding DNA: TGTGCCAGTAGTAGAGGACTAGCTGATACGCAGTATTTT. Its protein is CASSRGLADTQYF.

The chain links TRBV2 to TRBJ1-2; D call uncertain. This CDR3 region has 12 residues. Trimming removed 6 bases from V and 8 bases from J, with 13 bases in between. Germline assignment: CDR1 SNHLY and CDR2 FYNNEI. As DNA, the CDR3 is TGTGCCAGCAGCGTCAAGACATTGGGCTACACCTTC. This translates into CASSVKTLGYTF. The full variable domain, its missing parts supplied by reference TRBV2 and TRBJ1-2, is EPEVTQTPSHQVTQMGQEVILRCVPISNHLYFYWYRQILGQKVEFLVSFYNNEISEKSEIFDDQFSVERPDGSNFTLKIRSTKLEDSAMYFCASSVKTLGYTFGSGTRLTVV.

The chain employs TRBV5-8 and TRBJ1-4; D remains unclear. V gave up 6 bases and J gave up 4 bases, with 10 bases separating them. Looked up from germline, CDR1 is SGHTS and CDR2 is YDEGEE. This CDR3 spans 13 amino acids. For the CDR3, the DNA is TGTGCCAGCAAAGCGGAGTTTAATGAAAAACTGTTTTTT. It encodes CASKAEFNEKLFF.

Comment on this clone: The sample contains more than one DNA sequence encoding this CDR3. The V gene is TRBV7-9, the J gene TRBJ2-7, with TRBD1 matching over 9 bases. Germline CDR1 is SEHNR and CDR2 is FQNEAQ (reference sequence). CDR3 length equals 15 residues. The junction had 4 bases not matched to a gene; V was cut back by 3 bases and J by 1 base. Here the CDR3 DNA reads TGTGCCAGCAGCTTGTCCGGGACAGGGTCCTACGAGCAGTACTTC. Translation: CASSLSGTGSYEQYF.

In its sample, this clone was seen once. The rearrangement links TRBV13 to TRBJ1-2; 9 bases are a match to TRBD1. The germline V gene has CDR1 PRHDT and CDR2 FYEKMQ (reference sequence). V lost 7 bases to trimming and J lost 7 bases; unmatched junction nucleotides: 4. The CDR3 runs to 12 residues. The CDR3 DNA reads TGTGCCAGCACGGGACAGGGACGTGGCTACACCTTC. Translation gives CASTGQGRGYTF. The whole variable domain, remainder taken from reference TRBV13 and TRBJ1-2, is AAGVIQSPRHLIKEKRETATLKCYPIPRHDTVYWYQQGPGQDPQFLISFYEKMQSDKGSIPDRFSAQQFSDYHSELNMSSLELGDSALYFCASTGQGRGYTFGSGTRLTVV.

V and J are TRBV5-4 and TRBJ2-3, with TRBD1 matching 7 bases. The germline CDR1 and CDR2 sequences are SGHNT and YYREEE (reference sequence). Unmatched junction bases numbered 0, after V lost 1 base and J lost 4 bases. The CDR3 is made up of 13 amino acids. CDR3 DNA sequence: TGTGCCAGCAGCTTGAGGGGGCCAGATACGCAGTATTTT. It is translated as CASSLRGPDTQYF.

The chain joins TRBV7-2 to TRBJ2-7, with 13 bases matching TRBD2. The V gene's germline CDR1 is SGHTA and CDR2 FQGNSA. J was trimmed by 6 bases and V by 1 base; bases with no gene match: 3. The CDR3 has 15 residues. CDR3 nucleotides: TGTGCCAGCAGCTTAGGACTAGCGGGGGGAGGCGAGCAGTACTTC. Encoded protein: CASSLGLAGGGEQYF. The full variable domain, in which reference TRBV7-2 and TRBJ2-7 provide the parts outside the CDR3, is GAGVSQSPSNKVTEKGKDVELRCDPISGHTALYWYRQSLGQGLEFLIYFQGNSAPDKSGLPSDRFSAERTGGSVSTLTIQRTQQEDSAVYLCASSLGLAGGGEQYFGPGTRLTVT.

This clone is a singleton in its sample. This rearrangement joins TRBV2 to TRBJ2-3; TRBD2 agrees at 9 bases. Germline V gene lookup returns CDR1 SNHLY and CDR2 FYNNEI. After removal of 6 bases from V and 2 bases from J, the junction contained 6 bases not matched to a gene. The CDR3 is 15 residues long. The CDR3 region is CASRGSGGFTDTQYF. The DNA for the CDR3 is TGTGCCAGCAGGGGCAGCGGGGGGTTCACAGATACGCAGTATTTT. Based on the CDR3 plus reference TRBV2 and TRBJ2-3, the full variable domain is EPEVTQTPSHQVTQMGQEVILRCVPISNHLYFYWYRQILGQKVEFLVSFYNNEISEKSEIFDDQFSVERPDGSNFTLKIRSTKLEDSAMYFCASRGSGGFTDTQYFGPGTRLTVL.

The V gene is TRBV6-5, the J gene TRBJ1-4; D gene ambiguous. The V gene's germline CDR1 is MNHEY and CDR2 SVGAGI. CDR3 length equals 15 residues. Trimming stripped 6 bases from V and 0 bases from J, with 11 bases between. The CDR3 loop is CASSPWPSTNEKLFF. The DNA for the CDR3 is TGTGCCAGCAGCCCCTGGCCATCAACTAATGAAAAACTGTTTTTT.

In this sample, this clone turned up a few times. This chain links TRBV5-1 with TRBJ2-2; D may be TRBD2 (8 bases). V lost 5 bases, J lost 6 bases, and 38 bases lay in between. The germline V gene encodes CDR1 SGHRS and CDR2 YFSETQ. The CDR3 has 22 residues. CDR3 bases: TGCGCCAGCAGTCGTACCGGGACAGAAGTCCGGAGGCGGGGGGTTTCCCCCGGGGAGCTGTTTTTT. Its translation: CASSRTGTEVRRRGVSPGELFF.

CDR3 coding DNA: TGTGCCAGCAGCTACGCAACCGGGACAGGGGAGACCCAGTACTTC. It specifies CASSYATGTGETQYF. This rearrangement joins TRBV28 to TRBJ2-5; TRBD1 aligns across 9 bases. This CDR3 region has 15 residues. CDR1 is MDHEN, CDR2 SYDVKM, per germline. V lost 6 bases and J lost 5; bases outside the gene matches: 10.